The 20 T cell receptor beta chains below were found in one sample sequenced in a study of OX40 agonist ivuxolimab in advanced cancers. TCRdb's copy holds only in-frame clones and misses some; the assay was immunoSEQ multiplex PCR. Seen here are roughly 130,000 clones, just under 95% observed once, and the top ten hold approximately 0.15%. Specimen: CD4+ or CD8+ T cells sorted from blood, collected in a trial of the OX40 agonist ivuxolimab. The receptors derive from an adult with an advanced solid tumor such as melanoma, head and neck, liver or kidney cancer.

The V and J genes are TRBV6-5 and TRBJ1-5, with D uncertain. The CDR3 length is 13 residues. Germline loops: CDR1 MNHEY, CDR2 SVGAGI. With 6 bases removed from V and 2 bases from J, the gap between germline ends came to 8 bases. In DNA form, the CDR3 reads TGTGCCAGCAGCAAACCGGGCAATCAGCCCCAGCATTTT. It yields the protein CASSKPGNQPQHF.

CDR3 sequence reads: CASSTGQVQETQYF. The CDR3 coding sequence is TGTGCCAGCAGTACAGGACAGGTACAAGAGACCCAGTACTTC. This chain links TRBV6-5 with TRBJ2-5; 7 bases map to TRBD1. The CDR3 runs to 14 residues. V lost 5 bases, J lost 2 bases, and 5 bases stayed unmatched. The germline V gene has CDR1 MNHEY and CDR2 SVGAGI.

The gene calls are TRBV7-9 and TRBJ2-3, with D unresolved. This CDR3 comprises 15 residues. Per the germline V gene, CDR1 is SEHNR and CDR2 is FQNEAQ (reference sequence). V lost 0 bases to trimming and J lost 4 bases, with 11 bases between them. CDR3 bases: TGTGCCAGCAGCTTAGCTGGCTCCTTCGCAGATACGCAGTATTTT. As protein: CASSLAGSFADTQYF.

V and J are TRBV12-2 and TRBJ1-6; the table names TRBD1, a call not compared with the DNA. TRBV12-2 corresponds to a pseudogene. The CDR3 has 14 residues. The CDR3 region is CASRPDRGGSPLHF. The DNA for the CDR3 is TGTGCAAGTCGCCCGGACAGGGGTGGATCACCCCTCCACTTT.

The chain carries TRBV7-9 and TRBJ2-1; 7 nucleotides align to TRBD1. This CDR3 contains 13 residues. V shed 5 bases and J 7 bases; nucleotides not matched to a gene: 5. The germline V gene has CDR1 SEHNR and CDR2 FQNEAQ (reference sequence). CDR3 protein: CASSPGQYNEQFF. CDR3 coding DNA: TGTGCCAGCAGCCCGGGACAGTATAATGAGCAGTTCTTC. Drawing the rest from reference TRBV7-9 and TRBJ2-1, the complete variable domain is DTGVSQNPRHKITKRGQNVTFRCDPISEHNRLYWYRQTLGQGPEFLTYFQNEAQLEKSRLLSDRFSAERPKGSFSTLEIQRTEQGDSAMYLCASSPGQYNEQFFGPGTRLTVL.

V gene TRBV7-2 combines with J gene TRBJ1-3, with D possibly matching TRBD1 (6 bases). Germline V gene lookup returns CDR1 SGHTA and CDR2 FQGNSA. The CDR3 loop spans 15 amino acids. V lost 4 bases to trimming and J lost 2 bases, with 12 bases between them. The CDR3 bases are TGTGCCAGCAGCTCGATCAGGGGTGCTGGAAACACCATATATTTT. Protein product: CASSSIRGAGNTIYF. The full variable domain, rest sourced from reference TRBV7-2 and TRBJ1-3, is GAGVSQSPSNKVTEKGKDVELRCDPISGHTALYWYRQSLGQGLEFLIYFQGNSAPDKSGLPSDRFSAERTGGSVSTLTIQRTQQEDSAVYLCASSSIRGAGNTIYFGEGSWLTVV.

The chain links TRBV4-1 to TRBJ1-1; 10 nucleotides line up with TRBD1. The V and J ends lost 2 bases and 3 bases, in that order; junction bases with no gene match: 6. Germline loops: CDR1 MGHRA, CDR2 YSYEKL. The CDR3 covers 16 residues. CDR3 amino acids: CASSQPPGQGDTEAFF. The DNA for the CDR3 is TGCGCCAGCAGCCAACCCCCTGGACAGGGGGACACTGAAGCTTTCTTT.

This clone was detected only once. The V call is TRBV18, the J call TRBJ1-2; 9 bases are a match to TRBD1. Trimming took 2 bases from V and 8 from J; bases not matched to a gene: 9. The germline V gene has CDR1 KGHSH and CDR2 LQKENI. This CDR3 region has 15 residues. CDR3 residues: CASSPDGQGMGGYTF. DNA of the CDR3: TGTGCCAGCTCACCAGACGGACAGGGGATGGGGGGCTACACCTTC.

The rearrangement joins TRBV7-3 to TRBJ2-3; tentatively, D is TRBD2 (6 bases). The CDR3 totals 12 residues. Germline CDR1 and CDR2: SGHTA and FQGTGA. The germline V and J ends were trimmed by 5 bases and 8 bases, with 11 bases remaining between them. This chain's CDR3 is CASSRGGGTQYF. In DNA form, the CDR3 reads TGTGCCAGCAGCCGGGGAGGCGGTACGCAGTATTTT.

This clone appeared a single time. V gene TRBV5-4 combines with J gene TRBJ1-6; 7 nucleotides match TRBD1. The CDR3 is 15 amino acids. CDR1 and CDR2 from the germline V gene are SGHNT and YYREEE (reference sequence). Trimming removed 0 bases from V and 5 bases from J; junction bases left unmatched: 2. The CDR3 sequence: CASSLAGTDNSPLHF. The CDR3 region has the DNA TGTGCCAGCAGCTTGGCGGGGACAGATAATTCACCCCTCCACTTT.

The CDR3 DNA reads TGTGCCAGCAGTTACGGGAGTGAGGACACCGGGGAGCTGTTTTTT. Translation gives CASSYGSEDTGELFF. V and J are TRBV6-5 and TRBJ2-2; possibly TRBD2 for D (5 bases). Per the germline V gene, CDR1 is MNHEY and CDR2 is SVGAGI. The CDR3 consists of 15 residues. Deletions cut 2 bases from V and 3 bases from J, with 10 bases between.

V is TRBV7-9 and J is TRBJ1-4; D is perhaps TRBD1 (5 bases). Trimming took 1 base from V and 8 from J, leaving 14 bases between them. The germline CDR1 and CDR2 sequences are SEHNR and FQNEAQ (reference sequence). CDR3 length: 15 residues. CDR3 nucleotide sequence: TGTGCCAGCAGCTTAGAAAGGGGCGTCGAAGAAAAACTGTTTTTT. It encodes CASSLERGVEEKLFF.

The V and J genes are TRBV7-9 and TRBJ1-1, with D unresolved. The V end lost 6 bases, the J end lost 1 base, and 9 bases lay between the germline ends. Germline-derived CDR1 and CDR2 are SEHNR and FQNEAQ (reference sequence). This CDR3 comprises 13 residues. The CDR3 sequence: CASRRGENTEAFF. In DNA form, the CDR3 reads TGTGCCAGCAGGCGGGGTGAGAACACTGAAGCTTTCTTT.

The chain employs TRBV7-2 and TRBJ2-7, with 9 nucleotides matching TRBD1. CDR1 and CDR2 from the germline V gene are SGHTA and FQGNSA. This CDR3 has 16 amino acids. J gave up 3 bases and V 0 bases, and 6 bases lay outside the gene matches. The CDR3 region is CASSLAGTGTGYEQYF. Written as DNA, the CDR3 is TGTGCCAGCAGCTTAGCGGGGACAGGGACGGGCTACGAGCAGTACTTC.

V gene TRBV11-2 combines with J gene TRBJ2-3; 11 positions match TRBD2. The CDR3 loop spans 16 amino acids. Germline assignment: CDR1 SGHAT and CDR2 FQNNGV. V dropped 2 bases and J dropped 8; count of bases not matched to a gene: 9. The CDR3 protein is CASSLSSGGVFTTQYF. The CDR3 nucleotides are TGTGCCAGCAGCTTAAGTAGCGGGGGGGTCTTCACTACGCAGTATTTT.

This clone was detected once. The chain joins TRBV18 to TRBJ1-3; TRBD1 matches at 8 bases. CDR1 KGHSH and CDR2 LQKENI come from the germline V gene. Trimming took 3 bases from V and 6 from J; bases not matched to a gene: 7. This CDR3 has 15 residues. CDR3 sequence: CASSPGQGIANTIYF. As DNA, the CDR3 is TGTGCCAGCTCACCCGGACAGGGTATTGCAAACACCATATATTTT.

The chain carries TRBV19 and TRBJ2-6; D perhaps matches TRBD1 (6 bases). V was clipped by 6 bases and J by 0 bases, with 15 bases between them. The CDR3 is 17 amino acids. CDR1 and CDR2 (germline): LNHDA, SQIVND (reference sequence). In DNA, the CDR3 is TGTGCCAGTAGGACCGGACAGCCCTACTCTGGGGCCAACGTCCTGACTTTC. Translated, it gives CASRTGQPYSGANVLTF.

The chain combines TRBV6-1 with TRBJ1-2; D ambiguous. The germline V gene has CDR1 MNHNS and CDR2 SASEGT. Trimming removed 10 bases from V and 0 bases from J, with 12 bases in between. This CDR3 has 13 residues. The CDR3 DNA reads TGTGCCACCTGTATGACTACTAACTATGGCTACACCTTC. It codes for CATCMTTNYGYTF.

This chain connects TRBV7-8 to TRBJ1-4, with 9 positions matching TRBD1. Per germline, CDR1 SGHVS and CDR2 FQNEAQ. V was pared by 1 base and J by 5 bases, with 5 bases of the junction left unmatched. CDR3 size: 16 residues. The CDR3 here is CASSLGGTGTNEKLFF. The DNA for the CDR3 is TGTGCCAGCAGCTTAGGGGGGACAGGGACGAATGAAAAACTGTTTTTT.

This chain links TRBV29-1 with TRBJ1-1; D is unclear. Trimming removed 4 bases from V and 0 bases from J, with 15 bases in between. The CDR3 spans 15 residues. Germline values: CDR1 SQVTM, CDR2 ANQGSEA. As DNA, the CDR3 is TGCAGCGTTGCGGGCAGGACCCAATTGAACACTGAAGCTTTCTTT. Translating gives CSVAGRTQLNTEAFF.